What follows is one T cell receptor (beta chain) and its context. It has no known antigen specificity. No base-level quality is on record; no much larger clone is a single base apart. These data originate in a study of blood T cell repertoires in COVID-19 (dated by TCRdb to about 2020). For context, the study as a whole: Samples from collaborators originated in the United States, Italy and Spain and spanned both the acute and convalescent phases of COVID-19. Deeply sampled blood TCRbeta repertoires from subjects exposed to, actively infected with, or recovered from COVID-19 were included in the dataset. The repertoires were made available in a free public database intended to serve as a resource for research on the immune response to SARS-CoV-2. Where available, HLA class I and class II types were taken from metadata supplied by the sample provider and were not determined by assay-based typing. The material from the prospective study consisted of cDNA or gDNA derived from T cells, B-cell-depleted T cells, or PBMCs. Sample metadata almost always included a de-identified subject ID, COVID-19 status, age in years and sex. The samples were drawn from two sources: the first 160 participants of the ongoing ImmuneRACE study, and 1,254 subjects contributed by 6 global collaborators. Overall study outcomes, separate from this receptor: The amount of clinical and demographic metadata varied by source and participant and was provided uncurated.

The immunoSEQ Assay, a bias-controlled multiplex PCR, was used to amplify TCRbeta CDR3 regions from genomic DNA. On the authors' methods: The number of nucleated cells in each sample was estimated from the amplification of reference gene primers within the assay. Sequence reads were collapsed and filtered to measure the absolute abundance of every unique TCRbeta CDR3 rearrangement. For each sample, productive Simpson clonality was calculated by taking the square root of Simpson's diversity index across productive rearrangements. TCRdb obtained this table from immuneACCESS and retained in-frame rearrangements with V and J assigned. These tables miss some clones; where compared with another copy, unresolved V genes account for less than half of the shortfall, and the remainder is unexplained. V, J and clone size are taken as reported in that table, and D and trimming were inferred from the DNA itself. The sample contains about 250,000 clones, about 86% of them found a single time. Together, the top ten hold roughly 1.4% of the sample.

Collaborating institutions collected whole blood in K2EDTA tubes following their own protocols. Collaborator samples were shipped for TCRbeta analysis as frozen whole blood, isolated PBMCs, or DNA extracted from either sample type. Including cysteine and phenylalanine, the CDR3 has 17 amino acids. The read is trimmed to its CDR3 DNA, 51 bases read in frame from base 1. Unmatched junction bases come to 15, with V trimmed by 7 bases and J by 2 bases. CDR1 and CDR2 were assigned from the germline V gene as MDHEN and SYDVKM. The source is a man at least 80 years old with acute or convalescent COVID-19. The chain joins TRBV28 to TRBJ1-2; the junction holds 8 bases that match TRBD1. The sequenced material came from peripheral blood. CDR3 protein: CASTGTGLLGRNYGYTF. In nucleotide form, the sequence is TGTGCCAGCACGGGGACAGGTCTGTTGGGGAGGAACTATGGCTACACCTTC.